The 2 T cell receptor beta chains presented below share a single source sample, sequenced in a study of T cells expressing NK-cell markers. TCRdb processed the 5' RACE reads again and assigns one entry to each CDR3 protein, with no DNA. The listing records approximately 380,000 distinct CDR3 sequences. The material sequenced was blood T cells: a sorted CD56 or NKG2C T cell subset, CD4+ or CD8+ T cells, or bulk PBMC T cells (not recorded which). These receptors were taken from a man aged 18 to 70 in good health.

J is TRBJ1-2 and V is TRBV27; without DNA, the TCRdb call of TRBD1 cannot be checked. Germline CDR1 is MNHEY and CDR2 is SMNVEV (reference sequence). The length of the CDR3 is 14 residues. The CDR3 reads CASSSGDRNYGYTF.

The V call is TRBV12-3 or TRBV12-4, the J call TRBJ2-2; the D call of TRBD1 rests on TCRdb alone, since no DNA is present to check it. The CDR3 has 14 amino acids. The CDR3 reads CASSFGRVGGELFF.